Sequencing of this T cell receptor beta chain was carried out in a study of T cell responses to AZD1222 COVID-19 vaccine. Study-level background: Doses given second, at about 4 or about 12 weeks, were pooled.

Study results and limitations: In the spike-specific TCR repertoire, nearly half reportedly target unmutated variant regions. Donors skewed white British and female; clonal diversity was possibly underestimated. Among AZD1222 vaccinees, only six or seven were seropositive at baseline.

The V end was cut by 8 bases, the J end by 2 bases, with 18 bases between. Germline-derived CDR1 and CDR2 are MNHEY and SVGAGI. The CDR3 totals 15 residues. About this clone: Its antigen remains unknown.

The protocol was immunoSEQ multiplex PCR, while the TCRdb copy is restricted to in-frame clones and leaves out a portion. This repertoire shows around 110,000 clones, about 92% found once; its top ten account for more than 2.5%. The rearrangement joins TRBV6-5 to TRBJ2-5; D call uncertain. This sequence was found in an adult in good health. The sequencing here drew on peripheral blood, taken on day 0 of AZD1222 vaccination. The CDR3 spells CASSRQIRRQETQYF. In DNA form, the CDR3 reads TGTGCCAGCTCTCGCCAGATAAGGCGGCAAGAGACCCAGTACTTC.